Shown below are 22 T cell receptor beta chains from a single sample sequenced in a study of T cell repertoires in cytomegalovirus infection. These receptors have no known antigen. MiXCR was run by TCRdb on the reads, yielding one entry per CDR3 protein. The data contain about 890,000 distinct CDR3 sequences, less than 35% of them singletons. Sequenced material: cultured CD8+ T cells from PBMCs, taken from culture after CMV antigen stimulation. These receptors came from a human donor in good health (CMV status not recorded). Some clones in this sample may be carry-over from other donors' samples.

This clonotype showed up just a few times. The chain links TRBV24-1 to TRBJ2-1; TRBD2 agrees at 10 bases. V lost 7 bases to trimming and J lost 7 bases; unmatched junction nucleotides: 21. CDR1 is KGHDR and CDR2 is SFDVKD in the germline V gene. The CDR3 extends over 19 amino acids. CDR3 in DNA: TGTGCCACCAGCCCCCACAGCGGGGGGGAACCCCAAACGCCTAATGAGCAGTTCTTC. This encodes CATSPHSGGEPQTPNEQFF.

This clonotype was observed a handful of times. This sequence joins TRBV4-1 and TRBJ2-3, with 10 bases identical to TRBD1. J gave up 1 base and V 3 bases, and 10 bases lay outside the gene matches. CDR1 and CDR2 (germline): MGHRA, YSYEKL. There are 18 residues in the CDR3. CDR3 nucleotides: TGCGCCAGCAGCCAGGAAGAAGGGACAGGGGTCGGCACAGATACGCAGTATTTT. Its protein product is CASSQEEGTGVGTDTQYF.

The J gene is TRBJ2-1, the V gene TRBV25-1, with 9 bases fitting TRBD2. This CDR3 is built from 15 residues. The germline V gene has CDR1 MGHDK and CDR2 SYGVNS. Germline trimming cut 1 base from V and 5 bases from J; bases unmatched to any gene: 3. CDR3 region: CASSEFAGGDNEQFF. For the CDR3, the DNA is TGTGCCAGCAGTGAATTTGCGGGGGGGGACAATGAGCAGTTCTTC.

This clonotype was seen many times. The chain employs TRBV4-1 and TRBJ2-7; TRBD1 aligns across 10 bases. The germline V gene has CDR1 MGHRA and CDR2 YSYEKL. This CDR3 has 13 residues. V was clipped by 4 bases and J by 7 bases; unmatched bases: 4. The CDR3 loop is CASSLTGGGEQYV. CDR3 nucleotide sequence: TGCGCCAGCAGCCTGACAGGGGGCGGTGAGCAGTACGTC.

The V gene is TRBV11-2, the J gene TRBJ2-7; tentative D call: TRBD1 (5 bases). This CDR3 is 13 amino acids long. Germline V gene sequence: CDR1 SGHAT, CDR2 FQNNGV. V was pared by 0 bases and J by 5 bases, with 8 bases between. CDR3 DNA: TGTGCCAGCAGCTTAGACCCAGGGAACGAGCAGTACTTC. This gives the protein CASSLDPGNEQYF. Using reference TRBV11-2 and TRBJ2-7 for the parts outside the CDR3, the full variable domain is EAGVAQSPRYKIIEKRQSVAFWCNPISGHATLYWYQQILGQGPKLLIQFQNNGVVDDSQLPKDRFSAERLKGVDSTLKIQPAKLEDSAVYLCASSLDPGNEQYFGPGTRLTVT.

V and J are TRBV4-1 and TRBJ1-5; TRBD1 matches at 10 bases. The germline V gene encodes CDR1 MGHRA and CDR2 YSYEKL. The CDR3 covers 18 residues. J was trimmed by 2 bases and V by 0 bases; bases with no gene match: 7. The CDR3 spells CASSQEETGGDGNQPQHF. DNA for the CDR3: TGCGCCAGCAGCCAAGAGGAGACAGGGGGCGATGGCAATCAGCCCCAGCATTTT.

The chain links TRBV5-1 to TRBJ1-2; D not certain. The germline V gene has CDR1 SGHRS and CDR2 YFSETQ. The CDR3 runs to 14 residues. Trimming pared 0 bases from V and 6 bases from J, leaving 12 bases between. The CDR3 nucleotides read TGCGCCAGCAGCTTGGCCGTTGGAGGGAATGGCTACACCTTC. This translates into CASSLAVGGNGYTF.

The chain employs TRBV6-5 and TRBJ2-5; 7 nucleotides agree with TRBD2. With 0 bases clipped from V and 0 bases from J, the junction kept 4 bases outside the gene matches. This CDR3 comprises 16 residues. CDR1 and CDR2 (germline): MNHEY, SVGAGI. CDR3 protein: CASSYSAGEYQETQYF. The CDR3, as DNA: TGTGCCAGCAGTTACTCGGCGGGGGAGTACCAAGAGACCCAGTACTTC.

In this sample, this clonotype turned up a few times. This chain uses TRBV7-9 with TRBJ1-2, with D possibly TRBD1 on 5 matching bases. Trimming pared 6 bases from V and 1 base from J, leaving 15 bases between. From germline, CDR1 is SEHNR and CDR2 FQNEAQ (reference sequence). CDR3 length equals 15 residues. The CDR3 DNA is TGTGCCAGCAGTTCCATTGACAGACATAACTATGGCTACACCTTC. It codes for CASSSIDRHNYGYTF.

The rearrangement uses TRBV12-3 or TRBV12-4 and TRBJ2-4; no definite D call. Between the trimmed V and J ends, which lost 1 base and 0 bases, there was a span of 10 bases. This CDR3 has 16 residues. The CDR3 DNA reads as TGTGCCAGCAGTTTAGATCGCAGCTTAGCCAAAAACATTCAGTACTTC. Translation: CASSLDRSLAKNIQYF.

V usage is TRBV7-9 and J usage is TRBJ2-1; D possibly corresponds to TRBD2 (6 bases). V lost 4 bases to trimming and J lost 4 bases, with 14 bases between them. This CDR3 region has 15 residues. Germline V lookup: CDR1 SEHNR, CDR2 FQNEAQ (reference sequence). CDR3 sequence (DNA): TGTGCCAGCAGCTCGTCCCGGGACTTATACAATGAGCAGTTCTTC. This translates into CASSSSRDLYNEQFF.

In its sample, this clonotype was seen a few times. The CDR3 bases are TGTGCCAGCAGTCCCCAGGGCCCCAGGGACCCCGAATCTCGGGAGCAGTACGTC. Its protein is CASSPQGPRDPESREQYV. J is TRBJ2-7 and V is TRBV28; D may match TRBD1 or TRBD2 (5 bases each). V gave up 5 bases and J gave up 7 bases, with 30 bases separating them. The germline V gene has CDR1 MDHEN and CDR2 SYDVKM. The CDR3 has 18 amino acids.

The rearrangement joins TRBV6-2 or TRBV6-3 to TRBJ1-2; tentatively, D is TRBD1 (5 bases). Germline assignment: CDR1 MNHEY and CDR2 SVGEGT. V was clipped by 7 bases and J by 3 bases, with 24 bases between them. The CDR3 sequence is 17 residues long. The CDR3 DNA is TGTGCCAGCACTAGCCACACGGGACTCCCAAAGGACTATGGCTACACCTTC. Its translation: CASTSHTGLPKDYGYTF.

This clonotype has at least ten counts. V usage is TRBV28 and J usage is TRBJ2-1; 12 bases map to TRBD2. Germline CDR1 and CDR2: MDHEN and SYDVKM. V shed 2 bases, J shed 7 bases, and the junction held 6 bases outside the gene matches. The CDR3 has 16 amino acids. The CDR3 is CASSLLAGGPGNEQFF. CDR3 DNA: TGTGCCAGCAGTTTACTAGCGGGGGGGCCAGGAAATGAGCAGTTCTTC.

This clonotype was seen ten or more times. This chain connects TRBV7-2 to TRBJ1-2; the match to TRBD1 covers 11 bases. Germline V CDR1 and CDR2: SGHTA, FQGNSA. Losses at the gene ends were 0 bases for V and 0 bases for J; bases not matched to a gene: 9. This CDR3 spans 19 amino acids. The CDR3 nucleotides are TGTGCCAGCAGCTTAGCGGGACAGGGGGTAACCCTTTCTAACTATGGCTACACCTTC. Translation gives CASSLAGQGVTLSNYGYTF.

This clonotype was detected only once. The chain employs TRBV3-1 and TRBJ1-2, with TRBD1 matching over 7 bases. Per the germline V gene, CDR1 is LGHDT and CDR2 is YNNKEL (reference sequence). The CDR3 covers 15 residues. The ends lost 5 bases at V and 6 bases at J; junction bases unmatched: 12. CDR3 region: CASSFGTVPGDGYTF. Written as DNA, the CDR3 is TGTGCCAGCAGCTTCGGGACAGTCCCAGGGGATGGCTACACCTTC.

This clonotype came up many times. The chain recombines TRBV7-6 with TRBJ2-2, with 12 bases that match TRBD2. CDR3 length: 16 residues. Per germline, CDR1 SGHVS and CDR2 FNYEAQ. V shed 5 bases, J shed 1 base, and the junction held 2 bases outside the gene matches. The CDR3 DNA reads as TGTGCCAGCAGCCCGGGACTAGCGGGGAACACCGGGGAGCTGTTTTTT. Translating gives CASSPGLAGNTGELFF.

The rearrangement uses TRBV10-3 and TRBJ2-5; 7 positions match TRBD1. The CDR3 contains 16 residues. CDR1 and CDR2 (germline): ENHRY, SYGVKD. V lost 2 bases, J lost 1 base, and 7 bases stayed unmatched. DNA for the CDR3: TGTGCCATCAGTGAGCGGCAGGGGGTTGGCCAAGAGACCCAGTACTTC. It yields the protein CAISERQGVGQETQYF.

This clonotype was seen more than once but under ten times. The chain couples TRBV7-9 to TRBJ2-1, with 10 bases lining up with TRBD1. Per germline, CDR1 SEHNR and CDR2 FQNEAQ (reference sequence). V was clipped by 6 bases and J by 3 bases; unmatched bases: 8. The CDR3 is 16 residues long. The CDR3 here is CASSSDRGIYYNEQFF. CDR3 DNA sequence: TGTGCCAGCAGTTCGGACAGGGGGATTTACTACAATGAGCAGTTCTTC.

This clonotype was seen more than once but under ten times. In DNA, the CDR3 is TGCGCCACTCGAGGGACAGGGGGGTATCAGCCCCAGCATTTT. It yields the protein CATRGTGGYQPQHF. The chain recombines TRBV10-2 with TRBJ1-5, with TRBD1 matching over 11 bases. The CDR3 length is 14 residues. Germline V gives CDR1 WSHSY, CDR2 SAAADI. Losses at the gene ends were 10 bases for V and 5 bases for J; bases not matched to a gene: 7.

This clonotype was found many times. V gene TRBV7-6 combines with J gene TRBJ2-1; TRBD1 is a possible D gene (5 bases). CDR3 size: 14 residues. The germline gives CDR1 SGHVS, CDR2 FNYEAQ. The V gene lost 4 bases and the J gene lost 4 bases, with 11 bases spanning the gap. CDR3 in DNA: TGTGCCAGCAGCTCCCCGACAGCTTACAATGAGCAGTTCTTC. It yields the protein CASSSPTAYNEQFF.

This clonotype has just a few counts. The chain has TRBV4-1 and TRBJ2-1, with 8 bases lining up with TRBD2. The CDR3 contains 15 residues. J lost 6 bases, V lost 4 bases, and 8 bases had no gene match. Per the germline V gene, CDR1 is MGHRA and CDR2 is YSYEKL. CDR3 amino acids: CASSPGGGRGNEQFF. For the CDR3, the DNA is TGCGCCAGCAGCCCCGGCGGGGGGCGAGGCAATGAGCAGTTCTTC.